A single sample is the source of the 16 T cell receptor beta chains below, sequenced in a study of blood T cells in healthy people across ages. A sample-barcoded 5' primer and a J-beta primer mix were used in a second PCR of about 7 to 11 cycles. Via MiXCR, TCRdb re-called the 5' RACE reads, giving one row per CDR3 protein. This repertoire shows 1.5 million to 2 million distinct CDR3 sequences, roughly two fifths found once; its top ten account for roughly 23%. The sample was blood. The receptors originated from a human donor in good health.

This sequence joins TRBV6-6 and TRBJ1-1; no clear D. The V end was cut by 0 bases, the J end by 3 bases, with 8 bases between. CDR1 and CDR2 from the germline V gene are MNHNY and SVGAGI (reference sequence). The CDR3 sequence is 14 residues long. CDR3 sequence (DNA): TGTGCCAGCAGTTACTCTGGGCAGGACACTGAAGCTTTCTTT. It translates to CASSYSGQDTEAFF.

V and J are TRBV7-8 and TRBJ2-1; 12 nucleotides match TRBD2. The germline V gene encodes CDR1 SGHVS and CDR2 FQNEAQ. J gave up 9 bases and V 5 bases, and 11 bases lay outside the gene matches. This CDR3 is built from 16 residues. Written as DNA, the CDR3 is TGTGCCAGCAGCCACCATCTAGCGGGGGGGCCAGGTGAGCAGTTCTTC. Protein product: CASSHHLAGGPGEQFF.

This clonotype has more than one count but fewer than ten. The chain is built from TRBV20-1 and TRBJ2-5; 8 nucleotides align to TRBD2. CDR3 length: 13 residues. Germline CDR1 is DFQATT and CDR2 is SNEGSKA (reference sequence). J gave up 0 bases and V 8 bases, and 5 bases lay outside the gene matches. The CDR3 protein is CSSTGGDQETQYF. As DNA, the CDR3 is TGCAGTTCCACGGGGGGGGACCAAGAGACCCAGTACTTC.

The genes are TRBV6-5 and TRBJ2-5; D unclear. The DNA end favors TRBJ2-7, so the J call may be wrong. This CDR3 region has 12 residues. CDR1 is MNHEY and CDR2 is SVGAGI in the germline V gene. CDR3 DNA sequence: TGTGCCAGCAGTTCACGTACCTGCGAGCAGTACTTC. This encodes CASSSRTCEQYF.

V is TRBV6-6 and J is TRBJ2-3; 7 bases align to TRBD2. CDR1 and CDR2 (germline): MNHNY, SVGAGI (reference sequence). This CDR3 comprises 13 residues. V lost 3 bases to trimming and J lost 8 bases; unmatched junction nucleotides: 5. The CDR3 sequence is CASSYEGRGTQYF. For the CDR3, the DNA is TGTGCCAGCAGTTATGAAGGGAGGGGTACGCAGTATTTT.

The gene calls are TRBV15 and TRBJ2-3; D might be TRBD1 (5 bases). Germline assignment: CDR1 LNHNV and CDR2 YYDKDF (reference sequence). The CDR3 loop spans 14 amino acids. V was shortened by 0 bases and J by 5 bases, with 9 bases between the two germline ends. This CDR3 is CATSRDATGDTQYF. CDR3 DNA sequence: TGTGCCACCAGCAGAGATGCAACAGGAGATACGCAGTATTTT.

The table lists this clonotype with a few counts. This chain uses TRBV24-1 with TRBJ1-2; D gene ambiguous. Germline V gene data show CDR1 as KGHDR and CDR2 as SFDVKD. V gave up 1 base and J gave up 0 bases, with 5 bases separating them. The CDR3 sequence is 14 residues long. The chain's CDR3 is CATSDFRANYGYTF. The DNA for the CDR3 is TGTGCCACCAGTGATTTCCGTGCTAACTATGGCTACACCTTC.

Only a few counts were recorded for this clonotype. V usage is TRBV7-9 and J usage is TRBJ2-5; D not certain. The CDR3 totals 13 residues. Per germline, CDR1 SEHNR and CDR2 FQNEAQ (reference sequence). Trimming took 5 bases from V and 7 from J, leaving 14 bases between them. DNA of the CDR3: TGTGCCAGCAGCCCACCGTCCCTACCGACCCAGTACTTC. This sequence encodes CASSPPSLPTQYF.

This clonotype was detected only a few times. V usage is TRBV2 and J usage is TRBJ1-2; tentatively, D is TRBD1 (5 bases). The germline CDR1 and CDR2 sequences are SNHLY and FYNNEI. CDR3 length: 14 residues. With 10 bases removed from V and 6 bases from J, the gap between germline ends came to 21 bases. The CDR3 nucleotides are TGTGCCACAGACAGAAGAGGGACCAGGGATGGCTACACCTTC. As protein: CATDRRGTRDGYTF.

CDR3 region: CASSDPGRGGYNEQFF. In DNA, the CDR3 is TGTGCCAGCAGCGACCCTGGGCGGGGGGGCTACAATGAGCAGTTCTTC. The genes are TRBV7-2 and TRBJ2-1; 9 positions agree with TRBD2. Germline assignment: CDR1 SGHTA and CDR2 FQGNSA. CDR3 length: 16 amino acids. The trim removed 5 bases at V and 3 bases at J, leaving 8 bases unmatched.

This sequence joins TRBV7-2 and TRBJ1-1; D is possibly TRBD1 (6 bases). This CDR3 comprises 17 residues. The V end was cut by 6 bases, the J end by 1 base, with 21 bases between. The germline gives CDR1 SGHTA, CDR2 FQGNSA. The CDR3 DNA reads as TGTGCCAGCAGACCTAGAACAGGAGGGGGGGCGAACACTGAAGCTTTCTTT. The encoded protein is CASRPRTGGGANTEAFF. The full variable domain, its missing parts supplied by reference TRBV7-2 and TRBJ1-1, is GAGVSQSPSNKVTEKGKDVELRCDPISGHTALYWYRQSLGQGLEFLIYFQGNSAPDKSGLPSDRFSAERTGGSVSTLTIQRTQQEDSAVYLCASRPRTGGGANTEAFFGQGTRLTVV.

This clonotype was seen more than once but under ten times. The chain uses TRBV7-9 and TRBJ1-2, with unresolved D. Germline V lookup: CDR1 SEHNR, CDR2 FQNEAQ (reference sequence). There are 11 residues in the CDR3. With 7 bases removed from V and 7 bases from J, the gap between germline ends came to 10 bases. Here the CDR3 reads CASTDASGYTF. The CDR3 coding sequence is TGTGCCAGCACCGATGCTTCTGGCTACACCTTC.

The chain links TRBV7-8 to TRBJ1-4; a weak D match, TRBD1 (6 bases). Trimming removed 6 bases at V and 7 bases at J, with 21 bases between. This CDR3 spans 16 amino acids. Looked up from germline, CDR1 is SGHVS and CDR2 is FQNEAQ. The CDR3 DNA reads TGTGCCAGCAGTCACCCCGAGGGGGGGCGCATTGAAAAACTGTTTTTT. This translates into CASSHPEGGRIEKLFF.

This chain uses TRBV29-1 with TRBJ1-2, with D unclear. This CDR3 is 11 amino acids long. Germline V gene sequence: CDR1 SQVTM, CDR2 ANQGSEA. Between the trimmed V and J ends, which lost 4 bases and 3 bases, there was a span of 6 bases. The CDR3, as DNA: TGCAGCGTTGTCCACGACTATGGCTACACCTTC. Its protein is CSVVHDYGYTF. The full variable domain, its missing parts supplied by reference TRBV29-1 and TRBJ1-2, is SAVISQKPSRDICQRGTSLTIQCQVDSQVTMMFWYRQQPGQSLTLIATANQGSEATYESGFVIDKFPISRPNLTFSTLTVSNMSPEDSSIYLCSVVHDYGYTFGSGTRLTVV.

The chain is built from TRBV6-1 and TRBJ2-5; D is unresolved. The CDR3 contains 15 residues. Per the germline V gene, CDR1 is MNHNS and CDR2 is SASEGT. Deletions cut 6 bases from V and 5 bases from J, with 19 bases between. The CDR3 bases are TGTGCCAGCAGATATCCGGCCCTTCGGCGGGAGACCCAGTACTTC. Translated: CASRYPALRRETQYF.

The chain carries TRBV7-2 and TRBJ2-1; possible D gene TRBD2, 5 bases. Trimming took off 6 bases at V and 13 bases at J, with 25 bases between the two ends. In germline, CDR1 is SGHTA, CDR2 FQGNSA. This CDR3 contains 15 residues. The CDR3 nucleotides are TGTGCCAGCAGTCCAACCGGGATTTCCGCAGAGACCCAGTTCTTC. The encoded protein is CASSPTGISAETQFF.